This T cell receptor (beta chain) derives from a study of blood T cell repertoires in COVID-19. Whole-study context: From the United States, Italy and Spain came samples of acute and convalescent COVID-19. Nucleic acid was either cDNA or gDNA, and it came from T cells, B-cell-depleted T cells, or PBMCs.

As processed by the authors: Cell counts per sample came from amplifying reference gene primers. The method was immunoSEQ multiplex PCR; TCRdb's version includes in-frame clones alone and lacks a portion of them. V and J calls and clone size follow that table, whereas D and trimming were derived from the DNA. The sample lists around 67,000 clones, under 95% seen once, with 8% to 10% in the top ten. CDR3 length: 12 residues. Trimming took off 5 bases at V and 1 base at J, with 5 bases between the two ends. This clone was detected once. This sequence joins TRBV12-3 or TRBV12-4 and TRBJ2-5, with D uncertain. This receptor was taken from a human donor in a cohort sampled during active COVID-19. The specimen was peripheral blood. The DNA for the CDR3 is TGTGCCAGCAGTCGGAGCCAAGAGACCCAGTACTTC. Encoded protein: CASSRSQETQYF.